Below are 26 T cell receptor beta chains sequenced from a single sample in a study of blood T cell repertoires in COVID-19. The data were produced by immunoSEQ multiplex PCR, yet TCRdb's version contains in-frame clones alone and is incomplete. Among around 67,000 clones, 75% to 90% were seen once, and the ten largest hold more than 5%. Sequenced sample: peripheral blood. The origin of the receptors is a man aged 50 or older with active COVID-19.

This chain links TRBV5-1 with TRBJ1-2, with 7 positions matching TRBD1. CDR3 length: 14 residues. With 0 bases clipped from V and 4 bases from J, the junction kept 3 bases outside the gene matches. Germline assignment: CDR1 SGHRS and CDR2 YFSETQ. The CDR3 here is CASSLGQGPYGYTF. Here the CDR3 DNA reads TGCGCCAGCAGCTTGGGACAGGGCCCCTATGGCTACACCTTC.

This clone was recorded once. V is TRBV12-3 or TRBV12-4 and J is TRBJ1-1, with 10 bases that match TRBD1. J was trimmed by 10 bases and V by 6 bases; bases with no gene match: 8. The CDR3 loop spans 13 amino acids. In DNA, the CDR3 is TGTGCCAGCAGGCAATCCGGGACAGGGGTAGCTTTCTTT. Protein product: CASRQSGTGVAFF.

The chain combines TRBV27 with TRBJ1-1; 10 bases fit TRBD1. The V gene's germline CDR1 is MNHEY and CDR2 SMNVEV (reference sequence). The length of the CDR3 is 18 residues. V gave up 0 bases and J gave up 1 base; unmatched junction bases: 8. CDR3 DNA: TGTGCCAGCAGTTTATCGGGAATACGGGACAGGGGGAACACTGAAGCTTTCTTT. Translated, it gives CASSLSGIRDRGNTEAFF.

This clone was recorded a few times. The V and J genes are TRBV2 and TRBJ2-5; 7 bases align to TRBD2. CDR1 is SNHLY and CDR2 is FYNNEI in the germline V gene. There are 14 residues in the CDR3. Unmatched junction bases numbered 7, after V lost 3 bases and J lost 6 bases. The CDR3 nucleotides are TGTGCCAGCAGTGAGCGTTGGGGGGGGAAGACCCAGTACTTC. Protein sequence: CASSERWGGKTQYF.

This clone was counted between two and nine times. This chain connects TRBV19 to TRBJ1-5; no firm D call. Germline V gene data show CDR1 as LNHDA and CDR2 as SQIVND (reference sequence). The CDR3 has 14 residues. Trimming left V 0 bases short and J 5 bases short, with 8 bases between. CDR3 bases: TGTGCCAGTAGTATAGATGGGAGGGATCAGCCCCAGCATTTT. It yields the protein CASSIDGRDQPQHF.

The chain couples TRBV7-3 to TRBJ2-7, with 13 bases that match TRBD2. V shed 5 bases, J shed 7 bases, and the junction held 11 bases outside the gene matches. The CDR3 totals 16 residues. Germline loops: CDR1 SGHTA, CDR2 FQGTGA. CDR3 coding DNA: TGTGCCAGCAGCCCTACGGGACTAGCGGGATTGGGTGAGCAGTACTTC. The encoded protein is CASSPTGLAGLGEQYF.

The rearrangement joins TRBV4-2 to TRBJ2-1; 7 positions agree with TRBD2. The CDR3 spans 15 residues. The ends lost 1 base at V and 9 bases at J; junction bases unmatched: 9. Looked up from germline, CDR1 is LGHNA and CDR2 is YNFKEQ. The CDR3 loop is CASSQGVPSGREQFF. The CDR3 DNA sequence: TGTGCCAGCAGCCAAGGTGTGCCTAGCGGACGTGAGCAGTTCTTC.

The V gene is TRBV19, the J gene TRBJ1-2; D might be TRBD1 (6 bases). V was trimmed by 3 bases and J by 3 bases, leaving 11 bases between them. The CDR3 is 14 amino acids. Germline-derived CDR1 and CDR2 are LNHDA and SQIVND (reference sequence). The CDR3 DNA sequence: TGTGCCAGTAGTATCGGCCGGACAGACTATGGCTACACCTTC. Its translation: CASSIGRTDYGYTF. Based on the CDR3 plus reference TRBV19 and TRBJ1-2, the full variable domain is DGGITQSPKYLFRKEGQNVTLSCEQNLNHDAMYWYRQDPGQGLRLIYYSQIVNDFQKGDIAEGYSVSREKKESFPLTVTSAQKNPTAFYLCASSIGRTDYGYTFGSGTRLTVV.

This chain links TRBV5-1 with TRBJ1-1; 9 bases are a match to TRBD1. V gave up 2 bases and J gave up 3 bases; unmatched junction bases: 5. This CDR3 contains 15 residues. The germline CDR1 and CDR2 sequences are SGHRS and YFSETQ. As DNA, the CDR3 is TGCGCCAGCAGCTTCTCGGGACAGGGAGACACTGAAGCTTTCTTT. Protein: CASSFSGQGDTEAFF.

This chain links TRBV30 with TRBJ1-1; no clear D gene. The CDR3 length is 14 residues. V was pared by 2 bases and J by 1 base, with 11 bases between. Germline CDR1 reads GTSNPN; CDR2 reads SVGIG (reference sequence). CDR3 amino acids: CAWSIRFSNTEAFF. The CDR3 DNA reads as TGTGCCTGGAGTATCAGGTTCTCGAACACTGAAGCTTTCTTT. The full variable domain, its missing parts supplied by reference TRBV30 and TRBJ1-1, is SQTIHQWPATLVQPVGSPLSLECTVEGTSNPNLYWYRQAAGRGLQLLFYSVGIGQISSEVPQNLSASRPQDRQFILSSKKLLLSDSGFYLCAWSIRFSNTEAFFGQGTRLTVV.

The V call is TRBV9, the J call TRBJ2-2; the match to TRBD1 covers 7 bases. Germline loops: CDR1 SGDLS, CDR2 YYNGEE. CDR3 length: 15 residues. V trimming: 2 bases; J trimming: 5 bases; junction bases outside the gene matches: 6. CDR3 coding DNA: TGTGCCAGCAGCGTGACAGGGAGAGGAACCGGGGAGCTGTTTTTT. It specifies CASSVTGRGTGELFF.

This chain links TRBV4-1 with TRBJ1-2; D ambiguous. V lost 0 bases to trimming and J lost 6 bases, with 14 bases between them. This CDR3 spans 15 amino acids. Germline V gene data show CDR1 as MGHRA and CDR2 as YSYEKL. CDR3 amino acids: CASSQDRTPGNGYTF. The CDR3 bases are TGCGCCAGCAGCCAAGATAGAACACCCGGGAATGGCTACACCTTC.

This chain links TRBV5-6 with TRBJ2-3, with 13 bases identical to TRBD2. The J segment lost 6 bases and the V segment lost 2 bases, leaving 9 bases of the junction unmatched. This CDR3 is built from 17 residues. Germline values: CDR1 SGHDT, CDR2 YYEEEE. The CDR3 sequence is CASSLLDTSGRVDTQYF. The CDR3 nucleotides read TGTGCCAGCAGCTTATTAGACACTAGCGGGAGGGTCGATACGCAGTATTTT.

The gene calls are TRBV6-5 and TRBJ1-1; the D is unclear. CDR1 is MNHEY, CDR2 SVGAGI, per germline. Trimming shortened V by 0 bases and J by 1 base, and 3 bases separated the two germline ends. The CDR3 has 13 residues. The DNA for the CDR3 is TGTGCCAGCAGTTACTCAGCGAACACTGAAGCTTTCTTT. Amino acids: CASSYSANTEAFF.

V is TRBV3-1 (or the pseudogene TRBV3-2) and J is TRBJ2-7; 8 nucleotides agree with TRBD2. V lost 5 bases to trimming and J lost 0 bases; unmatched junction nucleotides: 3. This CDR3 is built from 14 residues. Germline CDR1 is LGHDT and CDR2 is YNNKEL (reference sequence). The CDR3 region is CASSWRGASYEQYF. CDR3 sequence (DNA): TGTGCCAGCAGCTGGCGGGGGGCCTCCTACGAGCAGTACTTC.

The chain has TRBV5-1 and TRBJ1-4; TRBD1 might be the D (6 bases). CDR3 length: 15 amino acids. From germline, CDR1 is SGHRS and CDR2 YFSETQ. V lost 4 bases and J lost 1, with 11 bases in between. In DNA, the CDR3 is TGCGCCAGCAGCCGAGGACAGTTAACTAATGAAAAACTGTTTTTT. Its protein product is CASSRGQLTNEKLFF. Full variable domain (outside the CDR3, taken from reference TRBV5-1 and TRBJ1-4): KAGVTQTPRYLIKTRGQQVTLSCSPISGHRSVSWYQQTPGQGLQFLFEYFSETQRNKGNFPGRFSGRQFSNSRSEMNVSTLELGDSALYLCASSRGQLTNEKLFFGSGTQLSVL.

The V and J genes are TRBV6-6 and TRBJ1-1; D is unresolved. Trimming took off 6 bases at V and 1 base at J, with 6 bases between the two ends. Germline values: CDR1 MNHNY, CDR2 SVGAGI (reference sequence). The CDR3 is 12 residues long. The CDR3 loop reads CASRFRNTEAFF. DNA for the CDR3: TGTGCCAGCAGGTTCAGGAACACTGAAGCTTTCTTT.

The CDR3 reads CATSASLAGGSYEQYF. The DNA of the CDR3 is TGTGCCACCAGCGCCTCACTTGCGGGAGGGTCCTACGAGCAGTACTTC. The chain couples TRBV15 to TRBJ2-7; 9 bases line up with TRBD2. V shed 5 bases, J shed 1 base, and the junction held 9 bases outside the gene matches. The CDR3 sequence is 16 residues long. The germline gives CDR1 LNHNV, CDR2 YYDKDF (reference sequence).

The V gene is TRBV19, the J gene TRBJ1-5; TRBD1 matches 9 bases. CDR1 LNHDA and CDR2 SQIVND come from the germline V gene (reference sequence). V dropped 5 bases and J dropped 3; count of bases not matched to a gene: 5. This CDR3 spans 15 amino acids. CDR3 DNA: TGTGCCAGTAGTGTGGACAGGGGAGTCAATCAGCCCCAGCATTTT. Protein sequence: CASSVDRGVNQPQHF.

The V call is TRBV29-1, the J call TRBJ1-1; TRBD1 is a possible D gene (6 bases). Germline V gene data show CDR1 as SQVTM and CDR2 as ANQGSEA. The CDR3 has 13 amino acids. Trimming left V 6 bases short and J 0 bases short, with 11 bases between. The CDR3 nucleotides read TGCAGCGTAATAGACAGGATGAACACTGAAGCTTTCTTT. This gives the protein CSVIDRMNTEAFF. The whole variable domain, remainder taken from reference TRBV29-1 and TRBJ1-1, is SAVISQKPSRDICQRGTSLTIQCQVDSQVTMMFWYRQQPGQSLTLIATANQGSEATYESGFVIDKFPISRPNLTFSTLTVSNMSPEDSSIYLCSVIDRMNTEAFFGQGTRLTVV.

This chain uses TRBV6-2 or TRBV6-3 with TRBJ1-2, with TRBD1 matching 9 bases. This CDR3 is 16 amino acids long. V trimming: 2 bases; J trimming: 6 bases; junction bases outside the gene matches: 10. Germline V gene lookup returns CDR1 MNHEY and CDR2 SVGEGT. The CDR3 sequence: CASSYATGGVGNGYTF. CDR3 sequence (DNA): TGTGCCAGCAGTTACGCTACAGGGGGCGTCGGAAATGGCTACACCTTC.

V gene TRBV6-4 combines with J gene TRBJ1-1; D may be TRBD1 (6 bases). The CDR3 loop spans 14 amino acids. V was pared by 2 bases and J by 4 bases, with 11 bases between. Germline CDR1 reads MRHNA; CDR2 reads SNTAGT. CDR3 bases: TGTGCCAGCAGTGACGGGGGGGCTGGCACTGAAGCTTTCTTT. This gives the protein CASSDGGAGTEAFF.

This chain connects TRBV28 to TRBJ1-2, with D unresolved. CDR3 length: 13 amino acids. CDR1 MDHEN and CDR2 SYDVKM come from the germline V gene. Deletions cut 5 bases from V and 1 base from J, with 8 bases between. The CDR3 nucleotides are TGTGCCAGCAGTCCGGTCTTTAACTATGGCTACACCTTC. Its protein product is CASSPVFNYGYTF.

The chain combines TRBV3-1 (or the pseudogene TRBV3-2) with TRBJ2-7, with TRBD2 matching 9 bases. This CDR3 region has 13 residues. CDR1 is LGHDT, CDR2 YNNKEL, per germline (reference sequence). The ends lost 7 bases at V and 5 bases at J; junction bases unmatched: 6. The CDR3 reads CASMGAGGHEQYF. The DNA of the CDR3 is TGTGCCAGCATGGGAGCGGGAGGCCACGAGCAGTACTTC.

Details on this clone: The identical CDR3 is also encoded by other nucleotide sequences in the sample. The rearrangement joins TRBV4-3 to TRBJ2-5, with TRBD2 identical over 8 bases. The trim removed 0 bases at V and 1 base at J, leaving 4 bases unmatched. The germline CDR1 and CDR2 sequences are LGHNA and YSLEER. The CDR3 is made up of 16 amino acids. In DNA, the CDR3 is TGCGCCAGCAGCCAAGATTGGCTAGCGGGCCAAGAGACCCAGTACTTC. This codes for CASSQDWLAGQETQYF.

The CDR3 protein is CASKTRDLNTEAFF. The CDR3 DNA is TGTGCCAGCAAGACGCGGGACCTGAACACTGAAGCTTTCTTT. The V gene is TRBV3-1 (or the pseudogene TRBV3-2), the J gene TRBJ1-1; D possibly corresponds to TRBD1 (5 bases). The CDR3 covers 14 residues. Germline V gene data show CDR1 as LGHDT and CDR2 as YNNKEL (reference sequence). V was pared by 7 bases and J by 0 bases, with 12 bases between.